This T cell receptor beta chain emerged from a study of T cells after yellow fever vaccination. Study conclusions and caveats: The secondary response was weaker, and its peak arrived faster, on day 5 versus 15. The study re-detected most primary-vaccination clones after the booster (96% CD4, around 90% CD8).

This clonotype was found a few times. Antigen unknown. TCR cDNA, made by 5'RACE template switching, carried an added universal primer site and UMIs. TCRdb re-derived calls from the 5' RACE reads in MiXCR, one entry per CDR3 protein. The table lists 500,000 to 650,000 distinct CDR3 sequences, about 12% of them singletons. The V gene lost 5 bases and the J gene lost 7 bases, with 14 bases spanning the gap. This CDR3 has 13 residues. Looked up from germline, CDR1 is SGHTA and CDR2 is FQGNSA. The specimen comprised PBMCs, sampled on the day of the yellow fever booster vaccination. The chain has TRBV7-2 and TRBJ1-2; a weak D match, TRBD1 (5 bases). The receptor was derived from a man aged 25-40 years who received the YFV17D yellow fever vaccine. The CDR3 here is CASSIQGSGGYTF. CDR3 sequence (DNA): TGTGCCAGCAGCATCCAGGGTTCGGGTGGCTACACCTTC.